This TCR beta chain derives from a study of cytomegalovirus exposure and HLA in healthy donors. Researchers ran the PCR with 60 Vbeta and 13 Jbeta primers. Method: immunoSEQ multiplex PCR; TCRdb's copy keeps in-frame clones and lacks some. Among over 150,000 clones listed, roughly three quarters were seen once. CDR3 length: 13 amino acids. Germline V lookup: CDR1 MNHEY, CDR2 SVGAGI. The sample comprised PBMCs. This receptor was taken from a man between 18 and 35 years old in good health and CMV-seropositive. The chain uses TRBV6-5 and TRBJ1-5, with 10 positions matching TRBD1. The CDR3 nucleotides read TGTACCACCGGGACAGGGGACAATCAGCCCCAGCATTTT. This gives the protein CTTGTGDNQPQHF.